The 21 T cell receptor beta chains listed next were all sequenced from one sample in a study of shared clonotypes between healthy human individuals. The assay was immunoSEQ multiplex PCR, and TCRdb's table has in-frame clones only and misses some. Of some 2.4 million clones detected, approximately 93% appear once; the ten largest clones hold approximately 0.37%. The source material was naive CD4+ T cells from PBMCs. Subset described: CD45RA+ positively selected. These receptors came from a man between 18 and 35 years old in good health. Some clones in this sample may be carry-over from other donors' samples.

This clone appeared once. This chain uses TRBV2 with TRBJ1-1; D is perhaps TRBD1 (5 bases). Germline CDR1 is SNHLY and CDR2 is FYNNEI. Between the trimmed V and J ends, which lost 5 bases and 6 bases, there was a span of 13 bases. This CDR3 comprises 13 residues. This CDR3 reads CASSSGRGPEAFF. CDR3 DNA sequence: TGTGCCAGCAGTTCAGGGAGAGGGCCTGAAGCTTTCTTT. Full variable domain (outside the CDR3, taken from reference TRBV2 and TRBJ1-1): EPEVTQTPSHQVTQMGQEVILRCVPISNHLYFYWYRQILGQKVEFLVSFYNNEISEKSEIFDDQFSVERPDGSNFTLKIRSTKLEDSAMYFCASSSGRGPEAFFGQGTRLTVV.

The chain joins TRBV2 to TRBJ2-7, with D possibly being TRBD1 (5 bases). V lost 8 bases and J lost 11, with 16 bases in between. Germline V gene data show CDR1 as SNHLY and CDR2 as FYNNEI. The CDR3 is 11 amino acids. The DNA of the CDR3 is TGTGCCAGCGGGGTTGTCAGGGTAGAGTACTTC. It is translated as CASGVVRVEYF.

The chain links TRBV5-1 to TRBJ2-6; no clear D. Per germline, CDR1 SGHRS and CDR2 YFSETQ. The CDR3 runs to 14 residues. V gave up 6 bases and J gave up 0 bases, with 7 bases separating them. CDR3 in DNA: TGCGCCAGCAAGCCGAGCTCTGGGGCCAACGTCCTGACTTTC. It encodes CASKPSSGANVLTF.

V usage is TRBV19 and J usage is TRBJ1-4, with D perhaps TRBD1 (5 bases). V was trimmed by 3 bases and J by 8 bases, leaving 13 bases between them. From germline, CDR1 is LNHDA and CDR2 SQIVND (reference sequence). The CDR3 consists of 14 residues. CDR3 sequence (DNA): TGTGCCAGTAGTATGTTTGGGGCAGACGAAAAACTGTTTTTT. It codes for CASSMFGADEKLFF.

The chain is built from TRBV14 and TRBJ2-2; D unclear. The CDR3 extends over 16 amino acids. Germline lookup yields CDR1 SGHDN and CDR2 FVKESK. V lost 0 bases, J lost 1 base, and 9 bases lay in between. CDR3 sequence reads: CASSQEYPRNTGELFF. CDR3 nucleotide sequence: TGTGCCAGCAGCCAAGAGTACCCCAGGAACACCGGGGAGCTGTTTTTT. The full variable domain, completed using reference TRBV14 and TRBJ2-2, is EAGVTQFPSHSVIEKGQTVTLRCDPISGHDNLYWYRRVMGKEIKFLLHFVKESKQDESGMPNNRFLAERTGGTYSTLKVQPAELEDSGVYFCASSQEYPRNTGELFFGEGSRLTVL.

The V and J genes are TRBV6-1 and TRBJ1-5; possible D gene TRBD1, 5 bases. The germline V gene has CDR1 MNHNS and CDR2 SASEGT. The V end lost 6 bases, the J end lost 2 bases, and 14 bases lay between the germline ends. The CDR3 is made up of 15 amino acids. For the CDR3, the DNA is TGTGCCAGCAGGCCTTTCGGGGGTGGCAATCAGCCCCAGCATTTT. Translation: CASRPFGGGNQPQHF.

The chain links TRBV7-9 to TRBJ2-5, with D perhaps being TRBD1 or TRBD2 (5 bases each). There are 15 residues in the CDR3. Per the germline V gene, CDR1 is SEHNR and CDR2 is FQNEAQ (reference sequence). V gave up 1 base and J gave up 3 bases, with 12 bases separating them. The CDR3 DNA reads TGTGCCAGCAGCTTAGATTCGGGGCCCAAAGAGACCCAGTACTTC. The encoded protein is CASSLDSGPKETQYF.

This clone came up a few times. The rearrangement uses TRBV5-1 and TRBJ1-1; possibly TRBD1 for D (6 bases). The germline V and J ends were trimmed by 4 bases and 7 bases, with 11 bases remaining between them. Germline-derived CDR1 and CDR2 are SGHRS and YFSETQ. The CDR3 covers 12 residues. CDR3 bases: TGCGCCAGCAGCCAGGGGAATCGTGAAGCTTTCTTT. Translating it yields CASSQGNREAFF.

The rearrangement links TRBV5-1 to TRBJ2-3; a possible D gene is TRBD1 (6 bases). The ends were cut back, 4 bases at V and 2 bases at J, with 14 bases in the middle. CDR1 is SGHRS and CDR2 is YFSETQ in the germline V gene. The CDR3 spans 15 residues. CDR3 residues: CASSPDRRNTDTQYF. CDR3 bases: TGCGCCAGCAGCCCGGACAGAAGAAACACAGATACGCAGTATTTT.

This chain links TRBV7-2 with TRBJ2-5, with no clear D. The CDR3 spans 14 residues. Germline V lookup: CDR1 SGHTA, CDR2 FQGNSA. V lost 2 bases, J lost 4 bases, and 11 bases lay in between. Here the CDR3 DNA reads TGTGCCAGCAGCTTATTTCACCGGACAGAGACCCAGTACTTC. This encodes CASSLFHRTETQYF.

In nucleotides, the CDR3 is TGTGCCAGCAGTTTACTAGGCGGCCTAGCGGGAGAGAGGAGCTCCTACGAGCAGTACTTC. Translation gives CASSLLGGLAGERSSYEQYF. The chain combines TRBV27 with TRBJ2-7; the match to TRBD2 covers 10 bases. Germline lookup yields CDR1 MNHEY and CDR2 SMNVEV (reference sequence). The CDR3 sequence is 20 residues long. V dropped 2 bases and J dropped 0; count of bases not matched to a gene: 16.

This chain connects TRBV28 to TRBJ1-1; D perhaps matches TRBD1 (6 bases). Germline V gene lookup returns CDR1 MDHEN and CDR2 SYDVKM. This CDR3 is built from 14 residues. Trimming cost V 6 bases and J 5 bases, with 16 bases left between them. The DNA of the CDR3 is TGTGCCAGCAGCCCTCCACCCCAGGGGACTGAAGCTTTCTTT. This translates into CASSPPPQGTEAFF. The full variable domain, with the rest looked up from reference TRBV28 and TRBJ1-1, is DVKVTQSSRYLVKRTGEKVFLECVQDMDHENMFWYRQDPGLGLRLIYFSYDVKMKEKGDIPEGYSVSREKKERFSLILESASTNQTSMYLCASSPPPQGTEAFFGQGTRLTVV.

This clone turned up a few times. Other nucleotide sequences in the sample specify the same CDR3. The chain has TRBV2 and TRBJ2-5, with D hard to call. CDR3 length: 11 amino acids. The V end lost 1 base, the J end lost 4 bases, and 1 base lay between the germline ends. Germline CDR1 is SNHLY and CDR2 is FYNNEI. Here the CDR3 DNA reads TGTGCCAGCAGTGAAGGAGAGACCCAGTACTTC. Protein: CASSEGETQYF.

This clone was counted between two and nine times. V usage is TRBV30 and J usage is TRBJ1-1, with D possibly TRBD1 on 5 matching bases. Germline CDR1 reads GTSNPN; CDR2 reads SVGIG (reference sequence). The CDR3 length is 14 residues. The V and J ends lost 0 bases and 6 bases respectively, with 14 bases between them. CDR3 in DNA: TGTGCCTGGAGTGTACACCGGGGGACCGCTGAAGCTTTCTTT. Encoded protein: CAWSVHRGTAEAFF.

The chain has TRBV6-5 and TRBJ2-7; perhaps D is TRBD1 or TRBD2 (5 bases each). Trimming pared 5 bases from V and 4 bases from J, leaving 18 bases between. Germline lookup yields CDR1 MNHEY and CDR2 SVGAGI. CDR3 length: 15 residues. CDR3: CASSRDGVFGYEQYF. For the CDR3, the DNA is TGTGCCAGCAGTAGGGACGGGGTGTTTGGGTACGAGCAGTACTTC.

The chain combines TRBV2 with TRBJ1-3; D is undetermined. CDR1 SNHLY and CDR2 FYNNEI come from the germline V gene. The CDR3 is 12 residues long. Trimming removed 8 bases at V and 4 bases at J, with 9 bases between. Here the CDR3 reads CASGFEGNTIYF. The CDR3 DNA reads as TGTGCCAGCGGTTTTGAAGGAAACACCATATATTTT.

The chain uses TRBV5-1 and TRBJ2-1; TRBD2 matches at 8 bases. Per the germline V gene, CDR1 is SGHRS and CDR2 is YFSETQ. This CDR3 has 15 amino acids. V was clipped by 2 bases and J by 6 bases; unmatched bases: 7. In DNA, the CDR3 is TGCGCCAGCAGCTTAGCGGGAGCATATTTCAATGAGCAGTTCTTC. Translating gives CASSLAGAYFNEQFF.

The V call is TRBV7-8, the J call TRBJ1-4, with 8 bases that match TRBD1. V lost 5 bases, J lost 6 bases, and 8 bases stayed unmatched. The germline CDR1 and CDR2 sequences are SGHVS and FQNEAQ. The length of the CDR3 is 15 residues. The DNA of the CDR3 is TGTGCCAGCAGCCACCTGACAGGGGTGCATGAAAAACTGTTTTTT. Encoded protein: CASSHLTGVHEKLFF.

CDR3 coding DNA: TGCGCCAGCAGCCAAGAACCCACATTGGCGAACACTGAAGCTTTCTTT. As protein: CASSQEPTLANTEAFF. The V and J genes are TRBV4-3 and TRBJ1-1, with D unresolved. This CDR3 contains 16 residues. V shed 0 bases and J shed 1 base, with 12 bases lying between them. CDR1 is LGHNA, CDR2 YSLEER, per germline.

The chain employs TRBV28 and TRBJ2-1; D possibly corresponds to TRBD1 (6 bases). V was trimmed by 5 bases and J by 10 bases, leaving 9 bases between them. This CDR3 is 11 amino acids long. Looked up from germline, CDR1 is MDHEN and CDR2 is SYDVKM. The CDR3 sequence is CASSNTGEQFF. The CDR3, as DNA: TGTGCCAGCAGTAACACAGGGGAGCAGTTCTTC.

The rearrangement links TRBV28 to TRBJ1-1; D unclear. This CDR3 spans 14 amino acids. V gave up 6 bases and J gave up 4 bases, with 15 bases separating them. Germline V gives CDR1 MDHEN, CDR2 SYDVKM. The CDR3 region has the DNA TGTGCCAGCAGCCCCCACGGCAGCGTCACTGAAGCTTTCTTT. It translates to CASSPHGSVTEAFF.